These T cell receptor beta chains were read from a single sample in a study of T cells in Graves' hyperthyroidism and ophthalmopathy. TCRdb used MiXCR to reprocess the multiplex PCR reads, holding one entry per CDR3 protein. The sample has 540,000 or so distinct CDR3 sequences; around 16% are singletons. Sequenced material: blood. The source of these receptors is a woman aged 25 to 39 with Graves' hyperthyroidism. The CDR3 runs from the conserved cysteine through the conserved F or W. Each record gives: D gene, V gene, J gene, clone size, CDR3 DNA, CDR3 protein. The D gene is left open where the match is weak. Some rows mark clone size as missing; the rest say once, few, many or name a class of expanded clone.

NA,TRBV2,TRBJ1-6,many,TGTGCCACCGATATACTACCAGGCTATAATTCACCCCTCCACTTT,CATDILPGYNSPLHF
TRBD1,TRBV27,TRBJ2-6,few,TGTGCCAGTGGGACAGCCCGCGTTGGGGCCAACGTCCTGACTTTC,CASGTARVGANVLTF
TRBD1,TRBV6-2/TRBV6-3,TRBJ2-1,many,TGTGCCAGCAGCGGCGGTGTGGGACAGGGGAGAAATGAGCAGTTCTTC,CASSGGVGQGRNEQFF
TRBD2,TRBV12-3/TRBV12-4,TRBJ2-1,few,TGTGCCAGCAGTAGGAGCGGGAGGGACAATGAGCAGTTCTTC,CASSRSGRDNEQFF
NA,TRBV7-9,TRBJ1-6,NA,TGTGCCAGCAGCCCGACATACGACAATTCACCCCTCCACTTT,CASSPTYDNSPLHF
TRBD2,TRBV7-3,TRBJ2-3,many,TGTGCCAGCAGCTTGTTCGGGACTAGCGGGAGGGCAGATACGCAGTATTTT,CASSLFGTSGRADTQYF
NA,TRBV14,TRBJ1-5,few,TGTGCCAGCAGCCAAGAAACCGCAGGGCCCCAGCATTTT,CASSQETAGPQHF
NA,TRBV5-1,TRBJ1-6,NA,TGCGCCAGCAGTACCTCGGGCCCCGGCGGTTCACCCCTCCACTTT,CASSTSGPGGSPLHF
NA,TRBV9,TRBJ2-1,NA,TGTGCCAGCAGCGTTGGGTCCAGCTTTAGCTCCTACAATGAGCAGTTCTTC,CASSVGSSFSSYNEQFF
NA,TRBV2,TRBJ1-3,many,TGTGCCAGCAGGGGACGACAAAGTAGCTCTGGAAACACCATATATTTT,CASRGRQSSSGNTIYF
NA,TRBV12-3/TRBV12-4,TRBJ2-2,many,TGTGCCAGCAGTTTGGTTGAGTTAACGAACACCGGGGAGCTGTTTTTT,CASSLVELTNTGELFF
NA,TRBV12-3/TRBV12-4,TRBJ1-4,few,TGTGCCAGCACCGGAAGGCAGGACGGTTTAGAAAAACTGTTTTTT,CASTGRQDGLEKLFF
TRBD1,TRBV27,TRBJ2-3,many,TGTGCCAGCAGTCCCACCGCAGGGGGTGTAATCACAGATACGCAGTATTTT,CASSPTAGGVITDTQYF
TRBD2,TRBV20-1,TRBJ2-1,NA,TGCAGTGCTAGTGCGGGACTAGCGGGAGATTGGAATGAGCAGTTCTTC,CSASAGLAGDWNEQFF
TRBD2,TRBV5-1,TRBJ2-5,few,TGCGCCAGCAGCCTCCGGGACTCGGGGGGAGAGACCCAGTACTTC,CASSLRDSGGETQYF
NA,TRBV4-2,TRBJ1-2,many,TGTGCCAGCAGCCAAGGGGCGAACTATGGCTACACCTTC,CASSQGANYGYTF
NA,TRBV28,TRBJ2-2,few,TGTGCCAGCAGTCAGTACCCCGGGGAGCTGTTTTTT,CASSQYPGELFF
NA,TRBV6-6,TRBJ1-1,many,TGTGCCAGCAGTTACTCGTATAGACTGAACACTGAAGCTTTCTTT,CASSYSYRLNTEAFF
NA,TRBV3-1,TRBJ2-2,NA,TGTGCCAGCAGCCAAACTAGGGGCCGTAACACCGGGGAGCTGTTTTTT,CASSQTRGRNTGELFF
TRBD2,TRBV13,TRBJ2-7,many,TGTGCCAGCAGCATCGGACTAGCGGAGTCCTACGAGCAGTACTTC,CASSIGLAESYEQYF
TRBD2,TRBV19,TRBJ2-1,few,TGTGCCAGTAGTAAGAGCGGGAGTCGTTACAATGAGCAGTTCTTC,CASSKSGSRYNEQFF
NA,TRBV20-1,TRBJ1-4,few,TGCAGTGCTAGACCTACAGGAGCCGTTGAAAAACTGTTTTTT,CSARPTGAVEKLFF
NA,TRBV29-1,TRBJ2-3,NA,TGCAGCGTTGAAGATATAAGGGGAACAGATACGCAGTATTTT,CSVEDIRGTDTQYF
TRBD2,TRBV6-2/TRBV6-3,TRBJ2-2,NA,TGTGCCAGCAGTTTCAATCGACTAGCGGGAGGTACCGGGGAGCTGTTTTTT,CASSFNRLAGGTGELFF
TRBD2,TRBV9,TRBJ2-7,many,TGTGCCAGCAGCCCTCGGGCGGGGGACCCCCACTCCTACGAGCAGTACTTC,CASSPRAGDPHSYEQYF
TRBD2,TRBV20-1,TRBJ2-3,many,TGCAGTGCCACTTGGACTAGATACACAGATACGCAGTATTTT,CSATWTRYTDTQYF
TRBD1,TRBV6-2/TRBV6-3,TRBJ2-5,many,TGTGCCAGCAGTTACCGGACAGGGTGGGAGACCCAGTACTTC,CASSYRTGWETQYF
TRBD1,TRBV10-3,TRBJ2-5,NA,TGTGCCATCAGTGAGGTGGGGACAGGGGGACGGGAGACCCAGTACTTC,CAISEVGTGGRETQYF
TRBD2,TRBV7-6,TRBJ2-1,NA,TGTGCCAGCAGCTTAACACTAGCGGGAGTCCTCAATGAGCAGTTCTTC,CASSLTLAGVLNEQFF
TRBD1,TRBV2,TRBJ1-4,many,TGTGCCAGCAGTGGGGGACAGTCCACAACTAATGAAAAACTGTTTTTT,CASSGGQSTTNEKLFF
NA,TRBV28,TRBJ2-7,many,TGTGCCAGCAGTCCTTCCGCCAGTTTATACGAGCAGTACTTC,CASSPSASLYEQYF
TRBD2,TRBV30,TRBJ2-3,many,TGTGCCTGGAGGCAGGGTCTCTCGGGAGGGTATAGCACAGATACGCAGTATTTT,CAWRQGLSGGYSTDTQYF
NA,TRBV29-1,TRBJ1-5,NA,TGCAGCGTTGAGTTCGGGGGGGATCAGCCCCAGCATTTT,CSVEFGGDQPQHF
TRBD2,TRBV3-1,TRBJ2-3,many,TGTGCCAGCAGCCGGGGACTAGCGGGAGTCAGAAGCACAGATACGCAGTATTTT,CASSRGLAGVRSTDTQYF
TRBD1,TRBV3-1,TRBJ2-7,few,TGTGCCAGCAGCCAAGCATTGGCAGGGGGCAGATCAATTTACGAGCAGTACTTC,CASSQALAGGRSIYEQYF
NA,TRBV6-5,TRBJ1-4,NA,TGTGCCAGCAGTTCGGACTTAAATGAAAAACTGTTTTTT,CASSSDLNEKLFF
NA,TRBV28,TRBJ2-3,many,TGTGCCAGTCGGGACTCCACAGGCACAGATACGCAGTATTTT,CASRDSTGTDTQYF
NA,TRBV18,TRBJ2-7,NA,TGTGCCAGCTCACCCCGGGCAGGGGCTATTAGCGAGCAGTACTTC,CASSPRAGAISEQYF
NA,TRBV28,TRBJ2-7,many,TGTGCCAGCAGTTTAGCAGGGGAGACCTACGAGCAGTACTTC,CASSLAGETYEQYF
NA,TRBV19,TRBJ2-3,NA,TGTGCCAGTAGTAGGCCGCGCGGGGAGGCGGATACGCAGTATTTT,CASSRPRGEADTQYF
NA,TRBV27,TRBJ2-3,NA,TGTGCCAGCAGTTTAATGGTGGGTCATCCAGATACGCAGTATTTT,CASSLMVGHPDTQYF
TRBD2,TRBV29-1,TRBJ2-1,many,TGCAGCGTTGAGTGGCTAGCGGGAGGCCATGAGCAGTTCTTC,CSVEWLAGGHEQFF
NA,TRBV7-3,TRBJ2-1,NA,TGTGCCAGCAGCGGCCCGGGGGCCTCCTACAATGAGCAGTTCTTC,CASSGPGASYNEQFF
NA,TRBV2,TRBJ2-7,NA,TGTGCCAGCAGTGAATATTGTACACAGGGAGGGCGTTGCGAGCAGTACTTC,CASSEYCTQGGRCEQYF
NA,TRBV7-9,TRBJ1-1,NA,TGTGCCAGCTCTTCTGGCCACGGGAACACTGAAGCTTTCTTT,CASSSGHGNTEAFF
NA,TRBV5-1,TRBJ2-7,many,TGCGCCAGCAGCCCTCGTGGAGATACCTACGAGCAGTACTTC,CASSPRGDTYEQYF
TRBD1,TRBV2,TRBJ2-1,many,TGTGCCACTGAAAGGGACAGGGGCTGGAATGAGCAGTTCTTC,CATERDRGWNEQFF
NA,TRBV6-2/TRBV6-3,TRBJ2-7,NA,TGTGCCAGCAGTTACCCCAGTCCGGGGGAGTGGCCCGGGGACGAGCAGTACTTC,CASSYPSPGEWPGDEQYF
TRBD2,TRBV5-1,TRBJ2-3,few,TGCGCCAGCAGCCTGGGGACTAGCGGGACCTCCGGGGATACGCAGTATTTT,CASSLGTSGTSGDTQYF
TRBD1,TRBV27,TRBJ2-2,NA,TGTGCCAGCAGTAAGGGACAGGGGGGGACCGGGGAGCTGTTTTTT,CASSKGQGGTGELFF
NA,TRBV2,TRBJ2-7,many,TGTGCCAGCAGTGGCGGAGGCAGGAATTACGAGCAGTACTTC,CASSGGGRNYEQYF
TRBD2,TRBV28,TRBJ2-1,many,TGTGCCAGCAGTTTCCTACTCAGCGGGAGTTCCTACAATGAGCAGTTCTTC,CASSFLLSGSSYNEQFF
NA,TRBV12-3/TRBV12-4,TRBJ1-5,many,TGTGCCAGCAGTTTGTCCTTTCGGGGGAGCCAGCCCCAGCATTTT,CASSLSFRGSQPQHF
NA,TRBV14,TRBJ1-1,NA,TGTGCCAGCAGAGTGGACAGTCCGGGCACTGAAGCTTTCTTT,CASRVDSPGTEAFF
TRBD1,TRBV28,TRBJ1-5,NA,TGTGCCGGCAGGACAGGGGGCTCGAATCAGCCCCAGCGTTTT,CAGRTGGSNQPQRF